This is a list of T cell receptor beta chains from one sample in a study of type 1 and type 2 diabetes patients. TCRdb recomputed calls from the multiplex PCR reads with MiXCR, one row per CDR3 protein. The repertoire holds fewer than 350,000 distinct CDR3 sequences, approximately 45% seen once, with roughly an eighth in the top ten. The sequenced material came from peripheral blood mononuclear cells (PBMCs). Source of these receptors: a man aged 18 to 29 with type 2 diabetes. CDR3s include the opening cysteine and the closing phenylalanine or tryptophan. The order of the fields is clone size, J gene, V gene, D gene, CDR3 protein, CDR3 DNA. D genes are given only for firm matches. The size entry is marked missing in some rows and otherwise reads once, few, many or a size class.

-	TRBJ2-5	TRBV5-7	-	CASSLDLVGETQYF	TGTGCCAGCAGCTTGGATCTAGTCGGGGAGACCCAGTACTTC
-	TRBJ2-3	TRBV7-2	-	CASSFYPPGSTDTQYF	TGTGCCAGCAGCTTTTATCCTCCGGGGAGCACAGATACGCAGTATTTT
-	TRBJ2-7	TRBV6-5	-	CASSYGRAGNEQYF	TGTGCCAGCAGTTACGGCAGGGCTGGTAACGAGCAGTACTTC
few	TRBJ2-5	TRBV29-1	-	CSHRGTARETQYF	TGCAGCCACCGCGGGACGGCTCGAGAGACCCAGTACTTC
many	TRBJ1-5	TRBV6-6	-	CASSRSDSNQPQHF	TGTGCCAGCTCAAGATCAGATAGCAATCAGCCCCAGCATTTT
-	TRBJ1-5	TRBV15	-	CATRVGAPDNQPQHF	TGTGCCACCAGGGTGGGGGCGCCGGACAATCAGCCCCAGCATTTT
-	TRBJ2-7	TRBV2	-	CASSDPQTYEQYF	TGTGCCAGCAGTGATCCTCAAACCTACGAGCAGTACTTC
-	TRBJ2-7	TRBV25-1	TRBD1	CASRGQVLYEQYF	TGTGCCAGTAGGGGACAGGTTCTCTACGAGCAGTACTTC
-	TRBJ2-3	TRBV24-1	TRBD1	CATSDYGTGTDTQYF	TGTGCCACCAGTGATTACGGGACAGGCACAGATACGCAGTATTTT
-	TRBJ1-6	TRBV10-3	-	CASSEDGIRPLHF	TGTGCCAGCAGTGAGGACGGAATTCGACCCCTCCACTTT
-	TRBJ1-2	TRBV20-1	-	CSVESPGERKPYGYTF	TGCAGTGTGGAATCTCCGGGCGAGAGAAAACCTTATGGCTACACCTTC
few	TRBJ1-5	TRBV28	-	CASLRVGNQPQHF	TGTGCCAGCCTCAGGGTTGGCAATCAGCCCCAGCATTTT
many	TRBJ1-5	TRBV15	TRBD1	CATSRDSQVNQPQHF	TGTGCCACCAGTAGGGACAGTCAGGTAAATCAGCCCCAGCATTTT
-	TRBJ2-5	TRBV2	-	CASTSSRGGETQYF	TGTGCCAGCACCTCGAGCAGGGGGGGAGAGACCCAGTACTTC
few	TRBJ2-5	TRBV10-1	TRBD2	CASRGLAGETQYF	TGTGCCAGCAGGGGACTAGCGGGAGAGACCCAGTACTTC
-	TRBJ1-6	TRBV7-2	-	CASSESGRTSSPLHF	TGTGCCAGCAGTGAATCGGGCCGGACTAGTTCACCCCTCCACTTT
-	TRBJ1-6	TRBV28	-	CASSLGAWADGNSPLHF	TGTGCCAGCAGTTTAGGTGCGTGGGCGGATGGCAATTCACCCCTCCACTTT
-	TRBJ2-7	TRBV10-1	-	CAISESSRPVEQYF	TGCGCCATCAGTGAGTCGAGCAGGCCGGTCGAGCAGTACTTC
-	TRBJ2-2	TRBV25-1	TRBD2	CASSQLGGDNTGELFF	TGTGCCAGCAGTCAATTGGGGGGGGACAACACCGGGGAGCTGTTTTTT
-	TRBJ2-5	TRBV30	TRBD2	CAWSSRLAFQETQYF	TGTGCCTGGAGTTCCCGACTAGCCTTCCAAGAGACCCAGTACTTC
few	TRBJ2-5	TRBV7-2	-	CASSFGQIQETQYF	TGTGCCAGCAGCTTCGGTCAGATCCAAGAGACCCAGTACTTC
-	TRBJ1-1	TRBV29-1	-	CSVGGDTEAFF	TGCAGCGTTGGGGGGGACACTGAAGCTTTCTTT
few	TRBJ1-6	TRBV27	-	CASSTLDFRDSPLHF	TGTGCCAGCAGTACATTGGATTTCAGGGATTCACCCCTCCACTTT
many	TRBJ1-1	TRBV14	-	CASSPRFQLDEAFF	TGTGCCAGCAGCCCTCGCTTCCAATTGGATGAAGCTTTCTTT
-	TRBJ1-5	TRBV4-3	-	CASSEVEQPQHF	TGCGCCAGCAGCGAGGTGGAACAGCCCCAGCATTTT
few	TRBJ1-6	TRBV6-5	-	CASSPDSGNSPLHF	TGTGCCAGCAGTCCCGACAGCGGTAATTCACCCCTCCACTTT
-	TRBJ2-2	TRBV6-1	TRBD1	CASSGQGALSGELFF	TGTGCCAGCAGTGGACAGGGGGCGTTATCCGGGGAGCTGTTTTTT
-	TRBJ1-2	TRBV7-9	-	CASSPAGARYYGYTF	TGTGCCAGCAGCCCGGCAGGGGCGCGGTACTATGGCTACACCTTC
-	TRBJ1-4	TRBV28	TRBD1	CASRSSDRGHEKLFF	TGTGCCAGCAGATCCTCGGACAGGGGACATGAAAAACTGTTTTTT
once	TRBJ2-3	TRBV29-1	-	CSAQGGLDTQYF	TGCAGCGCTCAGGGGGGTCTCGATACGCAGTATTTT